The 30 T cell receptor beta chains in this list originate from one sample, sequenced in a study of spatial heterogeneity in lung cancer. The time point here: sample taken at primary tumor resection. Unsorted whole RNA of tumor, nontumor lung or frozen PBMC was sequenced. MiXCR, run by TCRdb on the 5' RACE reads, gives a single entry per CDR3 protein. The sample yields under 7,500 distinct CDR3 sequences, 6.5% to 9% seen once. The input for sequencing was PBMCs, taken at surgery. These receptors all stem from a male donor with early-stage non-small cell lung cancer.

This clonotype has at least ten counts. Because the library targeted alpha chains, this beta chain is an off-target read whose size means little. This chain links TRBV30 with TRBJ2-1; 7 bases match TRBD2. V was pared by 4 bases and J by 6 bases, with 3 bases of the junction left unmatched. CDR3 length: 12 amino acids. Per the germline V gene, CDR1 is GTSNPN and CDR2 is SVGIG (reference sequence). The CDR3 region is CAWTSGRNEQFF. The CDR3 region has the DNA TGTGCCTGGACTAGCGGTCGCAATGAGCAGTTCTTC.

This clonotype was seen at least ten times. This beta chain is off target for a library built for alpha chains, so its abundance means little. This chain uses TRBV7-2 with TRBJ1-2; D is undetermined. Germline V gene lookup returns CDR1 SGHTA and CDR2 FQGNSA. The CDR3 length is 13 residues. The V end lost 1 base, the J end lost 4 bases, and 7 bases lay between the germline ends. CDR3 DNA: TGTGCCAGCAGCTTAGGGGTACGCTATGGCTACACCTTC. It yields the protein CASSLGVRYGYTF.

At least ten counts were recorded for this clonotype. This beta chain is a stray sequence in a library constructed for alpha chains; its clone size is not meaningful. The CDR3 region is CASRVLEPGIPDTQYF. As DNA, the CDR3 is TGTGCCAGCAGGGTCTTAGAACCGGGGATTCCAGATACGCAGTATTTT. This chain uses TRBV2 with TRBJ2-3; possible D gene TRBD2, 5 bases. V was clipped by 6 bases and J by 4 bases, with 20 bases between them. CDR1 SNHLY and CDR2 FYNNEI come from the germline V gene. The CDR3 runs 16 residues. Complete variable domain (other parts from reference TRBV2 and TRBJ2-3): EPEVTQTPSHQVTQMGQEVILRCVPISNHLYFYWYRQILGQKVEFLVSFYNNEISEKSEIFDDQFSVERPDGSNFTLKIRSTKLEDSAMYFCASRVLEPGIPDTQYFGPGTRLTVL.

Ten or more counts support this clonotype. In a library made to pick up alpha chains, this beta chain is a stray read with a size that means little. The chain links TRBV9 to TRBJ2-1; 7 bases are a match to TRBD2. The CDR3 sequence is 16 residues long. J lost 0 bases, V lost 4 bases, and 7 bases had no gene match. The germline gives CDR1 SGDLS, CDR2 YYNGEE. CDR3 protein: CASSIIGLDSYNEQFF. The CDR3 DNA reads as TGTGCCAGCAGCATAATCGGACTAGACTCCTACAATGAGCAGTTCTTC.

As for this clonotype: The library was built for alpha chains, so this beta chain is an off-target read and its size means little. V is TRBV4-3 and J is TRBJ1-1; D remains unclear. Germline V lookup: CDR1 LGHNA, CDR2 YSLEER. Trimming stripped 8 bases from V and 3 bases from J, with 13 bases between. This CDR3 spans 13 amino acids. CDR3 residues: CASGWTADTEAFF. CDR3 DNA sequence: TGCGCCAGCGGTTGGACGGCTGACACTGAAGCTTTCTTT.

The sample holds a few counts of this clonotype. The library was prepared for alpha chains; this beta chain is a stray read, so its frequency means little. The rearrangement joins TRBV6-4 to TRBJ1-2; D gene ambiguous. Per germline, CDR1 MRHNA and CDR2 SNTAGT. V gave up 6 bases and J gave up 3 bases, with 14 bases separating them. The CDR3 length is 14 residues. CDR3 in DNA: TGTGCCAGCAGCTCCGAAGGCGGGGACTATGGCTACACCTTC. Translated, it gives CASSSEGGDYGYTF.

This clonotype was detected ten times or more. Because the library targeted alpha chains, this beta chain is an off-target read whose size means little. This chain joins TRBV29-1 and TRBJ2-5, with 8 bases that match TRBD1. The CDR3 covers 12 residues. V trimming: 7 bases; J trimming: 4 bases; junction bases outside the gene matches: 5. Per the germline V gene, CDR1 is SQVTM and CDR2 is ANQGSEA. DNA for the CDR3: TGCAGCGCTCCGGGACAGGCAGAGACCCAGTACTTC. Protein sequence: CSAPGQAETQYF.

This clonotype appeared a few times. With the library built for alpha chains, this beta chain is off target and its frequency is not meaningful. J is TRBJ2-7 and V is TRBV7-9; 9 bases are a match to TRBD1. Germline CDR1 and CDR2: SEHNR and FQNEAQ (reference sequence). CDR3 size: 15 residues. J was trimmed by 1 base and V by 5 bases; bases with no gene match: 6. CDR3 loop: CASSRRQGGSYEQYF. The CDR3 region has the DNA TGTGCCAGCAGCCGGAGACAGGGGGGATCCTACGAGCAGTACTTC.

In its sample, this clonotype was seen many times. The library was prepared for alpha chains; this beta chain is a stray read, so its frequency means little. V and J are TRBV6-2 or TRBV6-3 and TRBJ2-3; 9 bases match TRBD2. The germline V gene has CDR1 MNHEY and CDR2 SVGEGT. V dropped 2 bases and J dropped 1; count of bases not matched to a gene: 13. This CDR3 comprises 19 residues. CDR3 in amino acids: CASSYGASGAVRRTDTQYF. CDR3 bases: TGTGCCAGCAGTTACGGGGCTAGCGGGGCCGTGCGCCGCACAGATACGCAGTATTTT.

This clonotype was detected many times. This beta chain is an unintended read in a library built for alpha chains; its size means little. The rearrangement joins TRBV5-1 to TRBJ2-3; the match to TRBD2 covers 10 bases. CDR1 and CDR2 (germline): SGHRS, YFSETQ. V was clipped by 0 bases and J by 2 bases; unmatched bases: 3. This CDR3 is built from 16 residues. The CDR3, as DNA: TGCGCCAGCAGCTTGGCTCTAGCGGGAGACACAGATACGCAGTATTTT. This translates into CASSLALAGDTDTQYF.

Ten or more counts support this clonotype. Because the library targeted alpha chains, this beta chain is an off-target read whose size means little. J is TRBJ2-7 and V is TRBV20-1, with 7 positions matching TRBD1. The CDR3 totals 12 residues. Germline trimming cut 4 bases from V and 2 bases from J; bases unmatched to any gene: 2. The germline CDR1 and CDR2 sequences are DFQATT and SNEGSKA (reference sequence). The CDR3 region is CSATGQTYEQYF. CDR3 DNA sequence: TGCAGTGCTACGGGACAGACCTACGAGCAGTACTTC.

Many counts were recorded for this clonotype. Since the library was made to target alpha chains, this beta chain is a stray read and its abundance is not meaningful. V and J are TRBV20-1 and TRBJ2-5; 15 bases agree with TRBD2. This CDR3 spans 14 amino acids. Trimming cost V 6 bases and J 5 bases; bases outside gene matches: 4. CDR1 is DFQATT and CDR2 is SNEGSKA in the germline V gene (reference sequence). The CDR3 sequence: CSAGTSGGFETQYF. DNA for the CDR3: TGCAGTGCCGGGACTAGCGGGGGGTTCGAGACCCAGTACTTC.

This clonotype was detected a few times. This beta chain is an off-target read within a library intended for alpha chains, so its frequency means little. The rearrangement links TRBV5-1 to TRBJ2-5, with 15 bases fitting TRBD2. J gave up 5 bases and V 4 bases, and 9 bases lay outside the gene matches. CDR3 length equals 17 residues. Germline CDR1 and CDR2: SGHRS and YFSETQ. CDR3 amino acids: CASSPGLAGGRVETQYF. CDR3 nucleotides: TGCGCCAGCAGCCCCGGACTAGCGGGGGGGCGTGTGGAGACCCAGTACTTC.

This clonotype was seen ten or more times. Because the library targeted alpha chains, this beta chain is an off-target read whose size means little. The V and J genes are TRBV6-2 or TRBV6-3 and TRBJ1-1; D ambiguous. Germline CDR1 and CDR2: MNHEY and SVGEGT. CDR3 length equals 12 residues. Trimming cost V 0 bases and J 7 bases, with 6 bases left between them. CDR3 residues: CASSYSMGEAFF. CDR3 bases: TGTGCCAGCAGTTACTCGATGGGTGAAGCTTTCTTT.

The sample holds many counts of this clonotype. The size of this beta chain means little, since it is a stray read in a library made for alpha chains. The chain couples TRBV27 to TRBJ1-2; D might be TRBD1 (6 bases). CDR1 is MNHEY, CDR2 SMNVEV, per germline (reference sequence). The V and J ends lost 5 bases and 7 bases respectively, with 17 bases between them. This CDR3 is 14 amino acids long. In DNA form, the CDR3 reads TGTGCCAGCAGTCCCCAACAGGGCAGGGGTGGCTACACCTTC. Protein product: CASSPQQGRGGYTF.

For this clonotype: This beta chain came through as a stray read in a library set up for alpha chains, and its size says little. The chain couples TRBV19 to TRBJ2-1, with D perhaps matching TRBD2 (6 bases). V was shortened by 3 bases and J by 5 bases, with 11 bases between the two germline ends. The V gene's germline CDR1 is LNHDA and CDR2 SQIVND (reference sequence). CDR3 size: 14 residues. CDR3 coding DNA: TGTGCCAGTAGTATGAGACTAGATGACAATGAGCAGTTCTTC. Its translation is CASSMRLDDNEQFF.

There are many counts of this clonotype. This beta chain appears as a stray read in a library generated for alpha chains; its size is not informative. The CDR3 region is CASSLAGISPLHF. Written as DNA, the CDR3 is TGCGCCAGCAGCTTGGCAGGGATTTCACCCCTCCACTTT. The chain links TRBV5-1 to TRBJ1-6; a possible D gene is TRBD1 (5 bases). V was shortened by 0 bases and J by 9 bases, with 7 bases between the two germline ends. The length of the CDR3 is 13 residues. Germline lookup yields CDR1 SGHRS and CDR2 YFSETQ.

This clonotype appeared many times. This beta chain is an off-target read within a library intended for alpha chains, so its frequency means little. This sequence joins TRBV5-6 and TRBJ2-2, with D hard to call. Germline V gene data show CDR1 as SGHDT and CDR2 as YYEEEE. Trimming cost V 2 bases and J 1 base, with 9 bases left between them. This CDR3 contains 15 residues. The CDR3 DNA is TGTGCCAGCAGCTTATGGGGTCTGAACACCGGGGAGCTGTTTTTT. Translation gives CASSLWGLNTGELFF. Full variable domain (rest looked up from reference TRBV5-6 and TRBJ2-2): DAGVTQSPTHLIKTRGQQVTLRCSPKSGHDTVSWYQQALGQGPQFIFQYYEEEERQRGNFPDRFSGHQFPNYSSELNVNALLLGDSALYLCASSLWGLNTGELFFGEGSRLTVL.

This clonotype was found many times. For a library built for alpha chains, this beta chain is a stray read; little rests on its size. The V gene is TRBV5-1, the J gene TRBJ2-3; 10 bases are a match to TRBD2. Germline assignment: CDR1 SGHRS and CDR2 YFSETQ. The trim removed 4 bases at V and 8 bases at J, leaving 4 bases unmatched. The length of the CDR3 is 13 residues. The CDR3 DNA is TGCGCCAGCAGCGATACTAGCGGGGTTACGCAGTATTTT. Protein: CASSDTSGVTQYF.

This clonotype was counted at least ten times. This beta chain is an unintended read in a library built for alpha chains; its size means little. This chain connects TRBV3-1 to TRBJ1-1; D perhaps matches TRBD1 (5 bases). Trimming removed 0 bases at V and 9 bases at J, with 17 bases between. The CDR3 is 15 residues long. Germline values: CDR1 LGHDT, CDR2 YNNKEL (reference sequence). The CDR3: CASSQDSTVAGKAFF. The CDR3 coding sequence is TGTGCCAGCAGCCAAGATAGTACGGTGGCAGGGAAAGCTTTCTTT.

This clonotype appeared many times. This beta chain is a stray read from a library made for alpha chains; its abundance is not meaningful. The gene calls are TRBV7-2 and TRBJ1-1; perhaps TRBD1 as D (6 bases). This CDR3 is 13 amino acids long. The V and J ends lost 5 bases and 2 bases respectively, with 9 bases between them. The germline V gene has CDR1 SGHTA and CDR2 FQGNSA. Here the CDR3 reads CASSQQGNTEAFF. The CDR3 coding sequence is TGTGCCAGCAGCCAACAGGGAAACACTGAAGCTTTCTTT.

This clonotype occurred many times. This beta chain is off target for a library built for alpha chains, so its abundance means little. In DNA, the CDR3 is TGTGCCAGCAGTTACCCCTGGGCGGGGACTAGCGGGAACTACGAGCAGTACTTC. Protein product: CASSYPWAGTSGNYEQYF. The chain links TRBV6-6 to TRBJ2-7, with 13 positions matching TRBD2. The ends lost 2 bases at V and 3 bases at J; junction bases unmatched: 10. Germline loops: CDR1 MNHNY, CDR2 SVGAGI (reference sequence). The CDR3 has 18 amino acids.

This clonotype appeared many times. At one end, the junction sequence differs from germline, possibly due to a read error. This beta chain is an off-target read within a library intended for alpha chains, so its frequency means little. The CDR3 nucleotides are TGTGCTAGCAGCTTAGCATTTAGGGACAACAACAGTCCGAACACCGGGGAGCTGTTTTTT. Its translation is CASSLAFRDNNSPNTGELFF. The chain joins TRBV7-7 to TRBJ2-2; tentative D call: TRBD1 (6 bases). The CDR3 is 20 residues long. Germline V gives CDR1 SSHAT, CDR2 FNYEAQ (reference sequence).

This clonotype was seen ten or more times. Because this beta chain is a stray read in a library intended to capture alpha chains, its abundance should not be given much weight. The chain carries TRBV25-1 and TRBJ1-3; D gene ambiguous. Germline CDR1 MGHDK, CDR2 SYGVNS. The CDR3 has 14 residues. The V end was cut by 4 bases, the J end by 1 base, with 8 bases between. DNA for the CDR3: TGTGCCAGCAGTGCAGGTGATTCTGGAAACACCATATATTTT. Translating gives CASSAGDSGNTIYF. Looking up the rest from reference TRBV25-1 and TRBJ1-3 gives the full variable domain: EADIYQTPRYLVIGTGKKITLECSQTMGHDKMYWYQQDPGMELHLIHYSYGVNSTEKGDLSSESTVSRIRTEHFPLTLESARPSHTSQYLCASSAGDSGNTIYFGEGSWLTVV.

A note on this clonotype: A much larger clone is a single base away; this may be a read error. This beta chain is a stray read from a library made for alpha chains; its abundance is not meaningful. CDR3 sequence (DNA): TGCAGTGCTAGAGATCTGTGGGAGGGCGTCAATGAGCAGTTCTTC. As protein: CSARDLWEGVNEQFF. The chain carries TRBV20-1 and TRBJ2-1, with TRBD2 matching over 7 bases. The junction had 8 bases not matched to a gene; V was cut back by 0 bases and J by 6 bases. The germline gives CDR1 DFQATT, CDR2 SNEGSKA (reference sequence). CDR3 size: 15 residues.

This clonotype appeared many times. A library prepared for alpha chains yielded this beta chain as an off-target read; its size is of little meaning. The chain is built from TRBV2 and TRBJ1-1; D call uncertain. Germline loops: CDR1 SNHLY, CDR2 FYNNEI. Trimming cost V 3 bases and J 0 bases, with 2 bases left between them. The CDR3 loop spans 12 amino acids. The CDR3 is CASSDLNTEAFF. CDR3 sequence (DNA): TGTGCCAGCAGTGACCTGAACACTGAAGCTTTCTTT.

This clonotype was seen many times. Since the library was made to target alpha chains, this beta chain is a stray read and its abundance is not meaningful. In DNA, the CDR3 is TGTGCCAGCACCGCGGGGCACGGGGGGAAAAGCTCCTACGAGCAGTACGTC. This encodes CASTAGHGGKSSYEQYV. This rearrangement joins TRBV6-7 to TRBJ2-7, with TRBD2 matching over 7 bases. Being an ORF, TRBV6-7 has a function that is uncertain. V shed 7 bases and J 0 bases; nucleotides not matched to a gene: 15. This CDR3 has 17 residues.

This clonotype was picked up a small number of times. This beta chain came through as a stray read in a library set up for alpha chains, and its size says little. The V and J genes are TRBV5-1 and TRBJ2-3; 10 bases agree with TRBD2. J lost 5 bases, V lost 0 bases, and 6 bases had no gene match. Germline V gives CDR1 SGHRS, CDR2 YFSETQ. This CDR3 is 16 amino acids long. The CDR3 bases are TGCGCCAGCAGCTTGGCCATAGCGGGAGGACGAGATACGCAGTATTTT. Its translation is CASSLAIAGGRDTQYF.

Note on this clonotype: A library prepared for alpha chains yielded this beta chain as an off-target read; its size is of little meaning. This chain joins TRBV3-1 and TRBJ2-2; D is possibly TRBD1 (5 bases). V was clipped by 5 bases and J by 4 bases, with 8 bases between them. The germline gives CDR1 LGHDT, CDR2 YNNKEL (reference sequence). The CDR3 has 13 amino acids. In nucleotides, the CDR3 is TGTGCCAGCAGCTTTGACAGCACCGGGGAGCTGTTTTTT. Translated, it gives CASSFDSTGELFF.

This clonotype was found many times. This beta chain was picked up by a library intended for alpha chains and is off target, so its count carries little meaning. V is TRBV5-1 and J is TRBJ2-1; a possible D gene is TRBD1 (5 bases). The V gene's germline CDR1 is SGHRS and CDR2 YFSETQ. With 4 bases removed from V and 6 bases from J, the gap between germline ends came to 20 bases. The CDR3 runs 16 residues. CDR3 DNA: TGCGCCAGCAGCATTCTGCAGGGAAGGGTGGGCAATGAGCAGTTCTTC. Translated, it gives CASSILQGRVGNEQFF.